The 5 T cell receptor beta chains below were found in one sample sequenced in a study of spatial heterogeneity in lung cancer. As to time point: blood at routine non-recurrence follow-up after resection. TCRdb reprocessed the 5' RACE reads with MiXCR, giving one entry per CDR3 protein. The sample includes 95,000 to 120,000 distinct CDR3 sequences, about 10% of them seen just once. The sequenced sample was PBMCs, obtained at follow-up. The source is a female donor with early-stage non-small cell lung cancer.

This clonotype showed up just a few times. The chain couples TRBV10-3 to TRBJ1-1, with D hard to call. The CDR3 consists of 15 residues. Germline V gives CDR1 ENHRY, CDR2 SYGVKD. Deletions cut 6 bases from V and 1 base from J, with 15 bases between. In DNA form, the CDR3 reads TGTGCCATCAGCGAACGGGCAACTGAGAACACTGAAGCTTTCTTT. This translates into CAISERATENTEAFF.

This clonotype turned up a few times. The chain joins TRBV12-3 or TRBV12-4 to TRBJ1-5; perhaps TRBD1 as D (6 bases). This CDR3 comprises 15 residues. The V and J ends lost 3 bases and 0 bases respectively, with 9 bases between them. As DNA, the CDR3 is TGTGCCAGCAGTTTCGGACAGCATAGCAATCAGCCCCAGCATTTT. As protein: CASSFGQHSNQPQHF.

This clonotype has only a few counts. The genes are TRBV12-5 and TRBJ2-1, with 7 bases lining up with TRBD2. V dropped 6 bases and J dropped 10; count of bases not matched to a gene: 12. This CDR3 region has 14 residues. Germline assignment: CDR1 LGHNT and CDR2 FRNRAP. CDR3 sequence (DNA): TGTGCTAGTGGATGGCGGGAGCCAAGCGGGGAGCAGTTCTTC. This sequence encodes CASGWREPSGEQFF.

CDR3 nucleotide sequence: TGTGCCAGCCGTGCGCCCCAAGGCACAGATACGCAGTATTTT. It yields the protein CASRAPQGTDTQYF. The chain employs TRBV2 and TRBJ2-3; D not certain. Trimming pared 8 bases from V and 1 base from J, leaving 13 bases between. The germline V gene has CDR1 SNHLY and CDR2 FYNNEI. This CDR3 region has 14 residues.

A few counts support this clonotype. V and J are TRBV3-1 and TRBJ1-4, with D unresolved. Germline-derived CDR1 and CDR2 are LGHDT and YNNKEL (reference sequence). V dropped 3 bases and J dropped 8 bases, with 7 bases sitting between them. CDR3 length: 12 amino acids. CDR3: CASSQGKEKLFF. CDR3 bases: TGTGCCAGCAGCCAGGGAAAGGAAAAACTGTTTTTT.